The present entry profiles one T cell receptor beta chain with its context. The antigen is not known. The protocol was immunoSEQ multiplex PCR, while the TCRdb copy is restricted to in-frame clones and leaves out a portion. Of nearly 200,000 clones listed, 84% were seen once; the top ten hold 13%. The data belong to a study of cytomegalovirus exposure and HLA in healthy donors. Germline assignment: CDR1 GTSNPN and CDR2 SVGIG (reference sequence). The CDR3 spans 15 residues. After removal of 3 bases from V and 4 bases from J, the junction contained 9 bases not matched to a gene. Separate from the approximately 670-subject first cohort was the approximately 120-subject validation cohort, to which the donors belonged. Overall study findings and caveats: Published work reported that the classifier diagnosed cytomegalovirus status with high specificity and sensitivity. Rarity characterized most TCR sequences, yet some public TCRs appeared in many donors.

This sequence was found in a woman in her 30s in good health and CMV-seropositive. What was sequenced was PBMCs. This rearrangement joins TRBV30 to TRBJ1-1; 9 bases fit TRBD1. DNA for the CDR3: TGTGCCTGGAGAGCACACAGGGGGCCGGTCACTGAAGCTTTCTTT. This translates into CAWRAHRGPVTEAFF.